Here is one TCR beta chain with its context. CDR1 and CDR2 from the germline V gene are SGHAT and FQNNGV. CDR3 length equals 13 residues. Germline trimming cut 3 bases from V and 4 bases from J; bases unmatched to any gene: 3. The sample originates from a study of blood T cell repertoires in COVID-19. Overall study: Both acute and convalescent COVID-19 samples were obtained from the United States, Italy and Spain. Nucleic acid was either cDNA or gDNA, and it came from T cells, B-cell-depleted T cells, or PBMCs.

Original analysis: Scientists estimated how many nucleated cells there were by amplifying reference gene primers. The assay was immunoSEQ multiplex PCR, and TCRdb's table has in-frame clones only and misses some. Clonal size and the V and J genes are those of that table, whereas D and trimming came from the DNA. The sample lists roughly 330,000 clones, more than 70% seen once, with roughly 6.5% in the top ten. The source is a man younger than 30 who had recovered from COVID-19. The J gene is TRBJ2-7, the V gene TRBV11-2, with TRBD2 identical over 7 bases. What was sequenced was peripheral blood. The CDR3 reads CASSFSLAYEQYF. The CDR3 nucleotides are TGTGCCAGCAGCTTCTCACTAGCGTACGAGCAGTACTTC. Drawing the rest from reference TRBV11-2 and TRBJ2-7, the complete variable domain is EAGVAQSPRYKIIEKRQSVAFWCNPISGHATLYWYQQILGQGPKLLIQFQNNGVVDDSQLPKDRFSAERLKGVDSTLKIQPAKLEDSAVYLCASSFSLAYEQYFGPGTRLTVT.